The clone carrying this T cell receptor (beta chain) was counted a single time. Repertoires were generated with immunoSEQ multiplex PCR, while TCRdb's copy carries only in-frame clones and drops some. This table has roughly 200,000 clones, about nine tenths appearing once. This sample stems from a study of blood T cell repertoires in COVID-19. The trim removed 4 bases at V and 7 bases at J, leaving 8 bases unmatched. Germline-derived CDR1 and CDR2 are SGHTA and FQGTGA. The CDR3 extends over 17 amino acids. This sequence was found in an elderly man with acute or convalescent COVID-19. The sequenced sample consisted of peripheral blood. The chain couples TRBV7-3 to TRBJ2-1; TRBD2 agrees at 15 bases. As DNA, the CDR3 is TGTGCCAGCAGCTCTCCGGGACTAGCGGGAGGAGGGAATGAGCAGTTCTTC. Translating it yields CASSSPGLAGGGNEQFF.